Below, 23 T cell receptor beta chains from the same sample are listed, as sequenced in a study of OX40 agonist ivuxolimab in advanced cancers. TCRdb's table, derived via immunoSEQ multiplex PCR, lists solely in-frame clones and lacks some. The sample has around 38,000 clones, 92% seen once. The source material was CD4+ or CD8+ T cells sorted from blood, sampled in a trial of the OX40 agonist ivuxolimab. The receptors shown here come from an adult with an advanced solid tumor such as melanoma, head and neck, liver or kidney cancer.

The chain couples TRBV27 to TRBJ2-7; 8 bases align to TRBD1. The germline V gene encodes CDR1 MNHEY and CDR2 SMNVEV (reference sequence). The CDR3 is made up of 16 amino acids. V dropped 5 bases and J dropped 2; count of bases not matched to a gene: 11. For the CDR3, the DNA is TGTGCCAGCAGTCCGTTGACAGGGGCTGGGGCCTACGAGCAGTACGTC. Its protein product is CASSPLTGAGAYEQYV.

The chain employs TRBV7-8 and TRBJ2-2; unclear D gene. The germline V and J ends were trimmed by 2 bases and 0 bases, with 13 bases remaining between them. Germline V gene sequence: CDR1 SGHVS, CDR2 FQNEAQ. There are 17 residues in the CDR3. The DNA for the CDR3 is TGTGCCAGCAGCTTACTGAACCGGGTCGCGAACACCGGGGAGCTGTTTTTT. It yields the protein CASSLLNRVANTGELFF.

The chain employs TRBV19 and TRBJ1-1, with D possibly being TRBD1 (6 bases). The CDR3 length is 17 residues. The V and J ends lost 3 bases and 0 bases respectively, with 17 bases between them. Per the germline V gene, CDR1 is LNHDA and CDR2 is SQIVND (reference sequence). The CDR3 loop reads CASSIITATGMNTEAFF. DNA for the CDR3: TGTGCCAGTAGTATTATCACCGCGACAGGCATGAACACTGAAGCTTTCTTT.

The CDR3 loop reads CASSWGPSYEQYF. CDR3 DNA: TGTGCCAGCAGTTGGGGACCCTCCTACGAGCAGTACTTC. The rearrangement joins TRBV27 to TRBJ2-7; D is possibly TRBD1 or TRBD2 (5 bases each). V lost 4 bases to trimming and J lost 0 bases, with 7 bases between them. The germline V gene encodes CDR1 MNHEY and CDR2 SMNVEV (reference sequence). CDR3 length: 13 amino acids.

The genes are TRBV7-9 and TRBJ2-1; 11 bases align to TRBD2. V was clipped by 4 bases and J by 5 bases; unmatched bases: 7. Germline V gene data show CDR1 as SEHNR and CDR2 as FQNEAQ (reference sequence). This CDR3 region has 16 residues. The chain's CDR3 is CASSSIAGGPHNEQFF. The CDR3 DNA follows: TGTGCCAGCAGCTCAATAGCGGGAGGGCCCCACAATGAGCAGTTCTTC.

This clone was seen just once. The chain couples TRBV4-1 to TRBJ2-7, with 9 bases aligning to TRBD2. This CDR3 comprises 15 residues. The V segment lost 1 base and the J segment 4 bases; nucleotides outside the gene matches: 5. CDR1 and CDR2 from the germline V gene are MGHRA and YSYEKL. The CDR3 reads CASSQGLAGFYEQYF. CDR3 nucleotide sequence: TGCGCCAGCAGCCAAGGGCTAGCGGGATTTTACGAGCAGTACTTC.

The chain combines TRBV27 with TRBJ2-7; no clear D. The CDR3 is 13 amino acids. The V end lost 0 bases, the J end lost 5 bases, and 8 bases lay between the germline ends. The germline CDR1 and CDR2 sequences are MNHEY and SMNVEV (reference sequence). This CDR3 is CASSLSFKHEQYF. In nucleotides, the CDR3 is TGTGCCAGCAGTTTATCGTTTAAACACGAGCAGTACTTC.

This chain links TRBV15 with TRBJ1-1; D is undetermined. Germline CDR1 reads LNHNV; CDR2 reads YYDKDF (reference sequence). With 0 bases removed from V and 1 base from J, the gap between germline ends came to 9 bases. The CDR3 totals 15 residues. CDR3 bases: TGTGCCACCAGCAGAGATATATCCAGGAACACTGAAGCTTTCTTT. Translating it yields CATSRDISRNTEAFF.

In this sample, this clone turned up once. The V and J genes are TRBV7-9 and TRBJ2-6; 9 bases line up with TRBD1. Losses at the gene ends were 5 bases for V and 2 bases for J; bases not matched to a gene: 4. Germline V gene data show CDR1 as SEHNR and CDR2 as FQNEAQ (reference sequence). This CDR3 contains 16 residues. The CDR3 DNA sequence: TGTGCCAGCAGCGGCCGGGACAGGGCTGGGGCCAACGTCCTGACTTTC. Its protein is CASSGRDRAGANVLTF. Drawing the rest from reference TRBV7-9 and TRBJ2-6, the complete variable domain is DTGVSQNPRHKITKRGQNVTFRCDPISEHNRLYWYRQTLGQGPEFLTYFQNEAQLEKSRLLSDRFSAERPKGSFSTLEIQRTEQGDSAMYLCASSGRDRAGANVLTFGAGSRLTVL.

The chain carries TRBV7-6 and TRBJ2-1; 8 bases agree with TRBD2. Germline CDR1 SGHVS, CDR2 FNYEAQ. The CDR3 spans 16 residues. Trimming at V came to 5 bases and at J to 5 bases, leaving 11 bases not matched to a gene. The CDR3 nucleotides are TGTGCCAGCAGCCTCTTACCGGGACTAGGCGACAATGAGCAGTTCTTC. Translating it yields CASSLLPGLGDNEQFF.

The chain combines TRBV11-2 with TRBJ2-7; D is ambiguous. CDR1 is SGHAT, CDR2 FQNNGV, per germline. There are 15 residues in the CDR3. V dropped 0 bases and J dropped 0 bases, with 9 bases sitting between them. The CDR3 loop reads CASSLEAPSSYEQYV. The CDR3, as DNA: TGTGCCAGCAGCTTAGAGGCACCCAGCTCCTACGAGCAGTACGTC.

The CDR3 coding sequence is TGTGCCAGCAGCGTATACCCGACAGGGGGCTGGACTGAAGCTTTCTTT. It translates to CASSVYPTGGWTEAFF. V is TRBV27 and J is TRBJ1-1, with TRBD1 matching 10 bases. V was pared by 6 bases and J by 5 bases, with 12 bases of the junction left unmatched. This CDR3 spans 16 amino acids. The germline V gene has CDR1 MNHEY and CDR2 SMNVEV (reference sequence).

This sequence joins TRBV10-1 and TRBJ1-4; the D gene is possibly TRBD1 (6 bases). Looked up from germline, CDR1 is WNHNN and CDR2 is SYGVQD (reference sequence). The CDR3 consists of 14 residues. V lost 3 bases and J lost 6, with 11 bases in between. CDR3 nucleotides: TGCGCCAGCAGTGAATGGGCAGGGGATGAAAAACTGTTTTTT. Translation: CASSEWAGDEKLFF.

V is TRBV5-8 and J is TRBJ1-2, with a possible D match to TRBD1 (6 bases). Germline loops: CDR1 SGHTS, CDR2 YDEGEE. The CDR3 sequence is 15 residues long. V dropped 4 bases and J dropped 3 bases, with 16 bases sitting between them. This CDR3 reads CASSTDQRGDYGYTF. Here the CDR3 DNA reads TGTGCCAGCAGCACGGACCAGAGGGGGGACTATGGCTACACCTTC. Looking up the rest from reference TRBV5-8 and TRBJ1-2 gives the full variable domain: EAGVTQSPTHLIKTRGQQATLRCSPISGHTSVYWYQQALGLGLQFLLWYDEGEERNRGNFPPRFSGRQFPNYSSELNVNALELEDSALYLCASSTDQRGDYGYTFGSGTRLTVV.

This rearrangement joins TRBV29-1 to TRBJ2-2; D may be TRBD2 (7 bases). V dropped 6 bases and J dropped 5 bases, with 10 bases sitting between them. The CDR3 is 12 amino acids. CDR1 and CDR2 (germline): SQVTM, ANQGSEA. CDR3 sequence: CSVRGGTGELFF. CDR3 coding DNA: TGCAGCGTAAGGGGGGGTACCGGGGAGCTGTTTTTT.

In DNA, the CDR3 is TGTGCCAGCAGCTACGGTTCGGAGCAGTACGTC. Its translation is CASSYGSEQYV. The rearrangement uses TRBV11-2 and TRBJ2-7; D gene uncertain. CDR3 size: 11 residues. Germline values: CDR1 SGHAT, CDR2 FQNNGV. Trimming took off 4 bases at V and 7 bases at J, with 8 bases between the two ends.

CDR3 amino acids: CASAGTPVDTQYF. The CDR3 DNA reads as TGTGCCAGTGCCGGGACTCCTGTAGATACGCAGTATTTT. The rearrangement uses TRBV9 and TRBJ2-3; D perhaps matches TRBD2 (6 bases). CDR1 SGDLS and CDR2 YYNGEE come from the germline V gene. The CDR3 is made up of 13 amino acids. With 8 bases removed from V and 5 bases from J, the gap between germline ends came to 15 bases.

CDR3: CASKTGGLGTQYF. In DNA form, the CDR3 reads TGTGCCAGCAAGACAGGGGGCTTGGGTACGCAGTATTTT. The gene calls are TRBV27 and TRBJ2-3; TRBD1 aligns across 10 bases. V dropped 7 bases and J dropped 8; count of bases not matched to a gene: 6. Per the germline V gene, CDR1 is MNHEY and CDR2 is SMNVEV (reference sequence). This CDR3 has 13 residues.

The gene calls are TRBV27 and TRBJ2-1; TRBD2 matches at 12 bases. Germline CDR1 reads MNHEY; CDR2 reads SMNVEV (reference sequence). The CDR3 sequence is 16 residues long. The junction had 4 bases not matched to a gene; V was cut back by 1 base and J by 6 bases. The CDR3 DNA sequence: TGTGCCAGCAGTTTATTACTAGCGGGAGGCAGCAATGAGCAGTTCTTC. Encoded protein: CASSLLLAGGSNEQFF.

The V call is TRBV2, the J call TRBJ1-3; a weak D match, TRBD1 (5 bases). The germline V and J ends were trimmed by 4 bases and 0 bases, with 16 bases remaining between them. The CDR3 length is 17 residues. CDR1 SNHLY and CDR2 FYNNEI come from the germline V gene. The CDR3 DNA follows: TGTGCCAGCAGTGTTGGGGCAGGGCCTGGCTCTGGAAACACCATATATTTT. Encoded protein: CASSVGAGPGSGNTIYF.

The chain is built from TRBV4-1 and TRBJ1-1, with D possibly TRBD1 on 5 matching bases. Looked up from germline, CDR1 is MGHRA and CDR2 is YSYEKL. V shed 4 bases and J shed 2 bases, with 11 bases lying between them. This CDR3 is built from 14 residues. The DNA of the CDR3 is TGCGCCAGCAGCCTCACAGGACTAAACACTGAAGCTTTCTTT. Amino acids: CASSLTGLNTEAFF.

The CDR3 sequence is CASSYSHTGDTQYF. In DNA form, the CDR3 reads TGTGCCAGCAGTTACTCGCACACTGGAGATACGCAGTATTTT. V and J are TRBV6-6 and TRBJ2-3; D is ambiguous. CDR3 size: 14 residues. Germline-derived CDR1 and CDR2 are MNHNY and SVGAGI (reference sequence). The V gene lost 0 bases and the J gene lost 5 bases, with 9 bases spanning the gap.

The chain combines TRBV7-8 with TRBJ2-3; no reliable D call. The CDR3 has 14 amino acids. V dropped 5 bases and J dropped 5 bases, with 14 bases sitting between them. The germline V gene encodes CDR1 SGHVS and CDR2 FQNEAQ. CDR3 DNA: TGTGCCAGCAGCCTGGGCCTTACGGGAGATACGCAGTATTTT. Amino acids: CASSLGLTGDTQYF.